This T cell receptor beta chain was captured by sequencing in a study of breast tumors, draining lymph nodes, adjacent tissues. The length of the CDR3 is 17 residues. Germline V lookup: CDR1 LGHNA, CDR2 YNFKEQ. As to this clonotype: The antigen remains unidentified. The junction and the germline gene differ at one end; a read error may be behind it.

Points from the study as a whole: The data were judged consistent with most tumor T cells coming from lymph node and expanding in tumor. Tumor and nontumor repertoires were significantly more similar in luminal-like than in basal-like breast cancer. Tumor T cell lymph node origin was a supported hypothesis, not proven.

Axillary draining lymph nodes of breast cancer patients supplied the node samples. TCRdb re-derived calls from the multiplex PCR reads in MiXCR, one entry per CDR3 protein. The table includes tens of thousands of distinct CDR3 sequences, around 29% detected once. This receptor was taken from a female donor with breast cancer. Some clones in this sample may be carry-over from other donors' samples. V usage is TRBV4-2 and J usage is TRBJ2-2; a possible D gene is TRBD2 (6 bases). The sample consisted of axillary lymph node tissue. CDR3 loop: CANSQDPGQGGTGEPFF. CDR3 DNA sequence: TGTGCCAACAGCCAAGATCCAGGGCAGGGAGGCACCGGGGAGCCGTTTTTT.